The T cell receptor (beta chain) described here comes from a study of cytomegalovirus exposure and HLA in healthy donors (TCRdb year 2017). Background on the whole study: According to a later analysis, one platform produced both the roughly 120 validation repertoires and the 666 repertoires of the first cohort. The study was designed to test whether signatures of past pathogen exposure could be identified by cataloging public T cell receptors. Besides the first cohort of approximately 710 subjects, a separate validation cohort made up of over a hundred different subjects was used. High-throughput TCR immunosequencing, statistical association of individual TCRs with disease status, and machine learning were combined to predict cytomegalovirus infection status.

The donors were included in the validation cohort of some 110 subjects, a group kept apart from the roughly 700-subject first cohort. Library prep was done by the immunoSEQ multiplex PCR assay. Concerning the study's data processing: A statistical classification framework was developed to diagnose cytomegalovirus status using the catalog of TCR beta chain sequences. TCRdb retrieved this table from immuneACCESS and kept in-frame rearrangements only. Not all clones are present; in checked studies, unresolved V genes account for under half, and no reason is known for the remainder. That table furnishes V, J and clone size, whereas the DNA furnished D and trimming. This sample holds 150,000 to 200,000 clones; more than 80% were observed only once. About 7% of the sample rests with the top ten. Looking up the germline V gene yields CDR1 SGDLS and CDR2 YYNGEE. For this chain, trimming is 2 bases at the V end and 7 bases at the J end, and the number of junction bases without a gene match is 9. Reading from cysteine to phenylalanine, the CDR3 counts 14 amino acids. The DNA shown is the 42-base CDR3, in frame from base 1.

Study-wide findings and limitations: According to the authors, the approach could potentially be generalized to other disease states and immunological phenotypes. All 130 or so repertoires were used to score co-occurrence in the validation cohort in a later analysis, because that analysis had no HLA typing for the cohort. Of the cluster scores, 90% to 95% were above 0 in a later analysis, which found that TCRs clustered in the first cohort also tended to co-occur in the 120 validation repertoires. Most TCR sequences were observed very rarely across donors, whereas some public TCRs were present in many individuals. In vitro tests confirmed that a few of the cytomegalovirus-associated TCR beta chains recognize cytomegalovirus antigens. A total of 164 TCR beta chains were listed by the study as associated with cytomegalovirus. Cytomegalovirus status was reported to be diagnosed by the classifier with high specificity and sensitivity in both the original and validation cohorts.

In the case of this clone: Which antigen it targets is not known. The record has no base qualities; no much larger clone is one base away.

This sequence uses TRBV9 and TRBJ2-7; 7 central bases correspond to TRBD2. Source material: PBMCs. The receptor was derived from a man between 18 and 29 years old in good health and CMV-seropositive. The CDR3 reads CASSVGGVPLEQYF. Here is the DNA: TGTGCCAGCAGCGTTGGGGGGGTTCCTTTAGAGCAGTACTTC.